A selection of T cell receptor beta chains follows, all from one sample in a study of blood T cell repertoires in COVID-19. Method: immunoSEQ multiplex PCR; TCRdb's copy keeps in-frame clones and lacks some. The data show some 350,000 clones, around four fifths seen once. Specimen: peripheral blood. Receptors were obtained from a man aged 30 to 45 with active or convalescent COVID-19. CDR3s include the opening cysteine and the closing phenylalanine or tryptophan. D genes are given only for firm matches. Size is stated for part of the rows, as once, few or many counts, or as a class when the clone is expanded.

J gene: TRBJ1-2; V gene: TRBV6-6; D gene: -; clone size: once; CDR3 protein: CASSLVRENYGYTF; CDR3 DNA: TGTGCCAGCAGTTTAGTTCGGGAGAACTATGGCTACACCTTC
J gene: TRBJ1-2; V gene: TRBV7-6; D gene: -; clone size: -; CDR3 protein: CASSLSAGSEYGYTF; CDR3 DNA: TGTGCCAGCAGCTTGAGTGCGGGATCAGAGTATGGCTACACCTTC
J gene: TRBJ1-5; V gene: TRBV9; D gene: TRBD1; clone size: -; CDR3 protein: CASSVGDRGITEPQHF; CDR3 DNA: TGTGCCAGCAGCGTAGGGGACAGGGGCATCACGGAGCCCCAGCATTTT
J gene: TRBJ2-2; V gene: TRBV7-3; D gene: -; clone size: -; CDR3 protein: CASSLNLGDTGELFF; CDR3 DNA: TGTGCCAGCAGCTTAAACCTAGGAGACACCGGGGAGCTGTTTTTT
J gene: TRBJ2-7; V gene: TRBV9; D gene: TRBD1; clone size: -; CDR3 protein: CASSAPGQADYSYEQYF; CDR3 DNA: TGTGCCAGCAGCGCCCCCGGACAGGCCGACTACTCCTACGAGCAGTACTTC
J gene: TRBJ1-2; V gene: TRBV4-3; D gene: -; clone size: -; CDR3 protein: CASSQDAGGGYGYTF; CDR3 DNA: TGCGCCAGCAGCCAAGATGCAGGTGGAGGCTATGGCTACACCTTC
J gene: TRBJ1-2; V gene: TRBV3-1/TRBV3-2; D gene: -; clone size: few; CDR3 protein: CASSQLTGADNYGYTF; CDR3 DNA: TGTGCCAGCAGCCAACTGACAGGCGCCGATAACTATGGCTACACCTTC
J gene: TRBJ2-2; V gene: TRBV29-1; D gene: TRBD2; clone size: few; CDR3 protein: CSVELAGEGWTGELFF; CDR3 DNA: TGCAGCGTTGAGTTAGCGGGAGAGGGATGGACCGGGGAGCTGTTTTTT
J gene: TRBJ1-1; V gene: TRBV6-1; D gene: -; clone size: -; CDR3 protein: CASSAYRELNTEAFF; CDR3 DNA: TGTGCCAGCAGTGCATACAGGGAACTAAACACTGAAGCTTTCTTT
J gene: TRBJ1-5; V gene: TRBV2; D gene: -; clone size: once; CDR3 protein: CASSVTDLRRAQHF; CDR3 DNA: TGTGCCAGCAGCGTGACAGATCTCCGGAGGGCCCAGCATTTT
J gene: TRBJ1-4; V gene: TRBV15; D gene: TRBD1; clone size: -; CDR3 protein: CATSRDPGGNEKLFF; CDR3 DNA: TGTGCCACCAGCAGAGATCCAGGGGGTAATGAAAAACTGTTTTTT
J gene: TRBJ2-7; V gene: TRBV2; D gene: -; clone size: -; CDR3 protein: CASCLGSPYEQYF; CDR3 DNA: TGTGCCAGCTGCCTAGGCTCTCCCTACGAGCAGTACTTC
J gene: TRBJ1-2; V gene: TRBV5-4; D gene: -; clone size: -; CDR3 protein: CASSLSLQAANYGYTF; CDR3 DNA: TGTGCCAGCAGCTTGAGCCTACAGGCCGCTAACTATGGCTACACCTTC
J gene: TRBJ2-5; V gene: TRBV2; D gene: TRBD2; clone size: -; CDR3 protein: CASSEVTSGGETQYF; CDR3 DNA: TGTGCCAGCAGTGAGGTGACTAGCGGGGGAGAGACCCAGTACTTC
J gene: TRBJ2-7; V gene: TRBV28; D gene: TRBD2; clone size: -; CDR3 protein: CASNPWTSGLYEQYF; CDR3 DNA: TGTGCCAGCAACCCCTGGACTAGCGGATTATACGAGCAGTACTTC
J gene: TRBJ1-1; V gene: TRBV19; D gene: -; clone size: -; CDR3 protein: CASSYGVNTEAFF; CDR3 DNA: TGTGCCAGTTCTTACGGGGTGAACACTGAAGCTTTCTTT
J gene: TRBJ2-7; V gene: TRBV7-9; D gene: -; clone size: -; CDR3 protein: CASSLALTEQYF; CDR3 DNA: TGTGCCAGCAGCTTAGCGTTGACAGAGCAGTACTTC
J gene: TRBJ2-7; V gene: TRBV27; D gene: -; clone size: -; CDR3 protein: CASRNRLLGNEQYF; CDR3 DNA: TGTGCCAGCAGGAACAGGCTCTTGGGGAACGAGCAGTACTTC
J gene: TRBJ1-2; V gene: TRBV3-1/TRBV3-2; D gene: TRBD1; clone size: -; CDR3 protein: CASSHQTGEAGYTF; CDR3 DNA: TGTGCCAGCAGCCACCAGACAGGGGAGGCTGGCTACACCTTC
J gene: TRBJ2-7; V gene: TRBV4-2; D gene: TRBD2; clone size: -; CDR3 protein: CASSQDGGREGLYEQYF; CDR3 DNA: TGTGCCAGCAGCCAAGATGGTGGGCGGGAGGGCCTCTACGAGCAGTACTTC
J gene: TRBJ2-7; V gene: TRBV6-2/TRBV6-3; D gene: -; clone size: -; CDR3 protein: CASSRTTYEQYF; CDR3 DNA: TGTGCCAGCAGTCGGACAACCTACGAGCAGTACTTC
J gene: TRBJ1-5; V gene: TRBV15; D gene: -; clone size: -; CDR3 protein: CATSREGAEYSNQPQHF; CDR3 DNA: TGTGCCACCAGCAGAGAAGGGGCGGAATATAGCAATCAGCCCCAGCATTTT
J gene: TRBJ2-2; V gene: TRBV9; D gene: TRBD1; clone size: few; CDR3 protein: CASDPTGDTGELFF; CDR3 DNA: TGTGCCAGCGACCCGACAGGGGACACCGGGGAGCTGTTTTTT
J gene: TRBJ1-4; V gene: TRBV27; D gene: -; clone size: -; CDR3 protein: CASSLWGATNEKLFF; CDR3 DNA: TGTGCCAGCAGTTTATGGGGAGCAACTAATGAAAAACTGTTTTTT
J gene: TRBJ2-1; V gene: TRBV11-3; D gene: -; clone size: -; CDR3 protein: CASSSGKEYNEQFF; CDR3 DNA: TGTGCCAGCAGCTCAGGGAAGGAGTACAATGAGCAGTTCTTC
J gene: TRBJ1-1; V gene: TRBV3-1/TRBV3-2; D gene: -; clone size: few; CDR3 protein: CASSPPWNTEAFF; CDR3 DNA: TGTGCCAGCAGCCCTCCCTGGAACACTGAAGCTTTCTTT
J gene: TRBJ2-5; V gene: TRBV10-3; D gene: -; clone size: -; CDR3 protein: CAISESGGRETQYF; CDR3 DNA: TGTGCCATCAGTGAGTCAGGAGGGCGAGAGACCCAGTACTTC
J gene: TRBJ2-2; V gene: TRBV7-3; D gene: -; clone size: -; CDR3 protein: CASSLSRGDTGELFF; CDR3 DNA: TGTGCCAGCAGCTTATCCAGGGGCGACACCGGGGAGCTGTTTTTT